This is a list of T cell receptor beta chains from one sample in a study of blood T cell repertoires in COVID-19. The method was immunoSEQ multiplex PCR; TCRdb's version includes in-frame clones alone and lacks a portion of them. The sample shows some 210,000 clones, about four fifths of them seen only once. Material for sequencing was peripheral blood. These receptors were collected from a middle-aged man with active or convalescent COVID-19. CDR3s include the opening cysteine and the closing phenylalanine or tryptophan. Each record gives: CDR3 DNA, CDR3 protein, V gene, D gene, CDR3 length, clone size, J gene. The D gene is left open where the match is weak. Clone size appears in some rows only: once, few, many, or a class for an expanded clone.

cdr3_nt: TGTGCCAGCAGTAATGAACCGGTCGGCTACACCTTC
cdr3_aa: CASSNEPVGYTF
v_call: TRBV6-5
d_call: -
cdr3_length: 12
clone_size: -
j_call: TRBJ1-2

cdr3_nt: TGCGCCAGCAGTCCAAGCGAACTTACCGGGGAGCTGTTTTTT
cdr3_aa: CASSPSELTGELFF
v_call: TRBV5-1
d_call: -
cdr3_length: 14
clone_size: -
j_call: TRBJ2-2

cdr3_nt: TGTGCCAGCAGCCCGACAGGGCGTTTTTACAATGAGCAGTTCTTC
cdr3_aa: CASSPTGRFYNEQFF
v_call: TRBV7-2
d_call: TRBD1
cdr3_length: 15
clone_size: once
j_call: TRBJ2-1

cdr3_nt: TGTGCCAGCAGCCAACCTACCGGGACTAGCAATGAGCAGTTCTTC
cdr3_aa: CASSQPTGTSNEQFF
v_call: TRBV3-1/TRBV3-2
d_call: TRBD2
cdr3_length: 15
clone_size: -
j_call: TRBJ2-1

cdr3_nt: TGTGCCAGCAGCTCAGGGTACGGAAACACCATATATTTT
cdr3_aa: CASSSGYGNTIYF
v_call: TRBV2
d_call: -
cdr3_length: 13
clone_size: -
j_call: TRBJ1-3

cdr3_nt: TGTGCCATCAGTGAGCCGGGAGAAGGGCGGGGGCCCCCAGATACGCAGTATTTT
cdr3_aa: CAISEPGEGRGPPDTQYF
v_call: TRBV10-3
d_call: -
cdr3_length: 18
clone_size: -
j_call: TRBJ2-3

cdr3_nt: TGCGCCACACTAGCGGACACCTCCTACAATGAGCAGTTCTTC
cdr3_aa: CATLADTSYNEQFF
v_call: TRBV10-2
d_call: TRBD2
cdr3_length: 14
clone_size: -
j_call: TRBJ2-1

cdr3_nt: TGCGCCAGCAGCTTGGCCATCCGACAGCCGAACACTGAAGCTTTCTTT
cdr3_aa: CASSLAIRQPNTEAFF
v_call: TRBV5-1
d_call: -
cdr3_length: 16
clone_size: -
j_call: TRBJ1-1

cdr3_nt: TGTGCCAGCAGCTTAGGTTCCTTAGCGTCCGAGACCCAGTACTTC
cdr3_aa: CASSLGSLASETQYF
v_call: TRBV7-9
d_call: -
cdr3_length: 15
clone_size: -
j_call: TRBJ2-5

cdr3_nt: TGTGCCAGCAGTGCCCAGAACACCGGGGAGCTGTTTTTT
cdr3_aa: CASSAQNTGELFF
v_call: TRBV6-4
d_call: -
cdr3_length: 13
clone_size: -
j_call: TRBJ2-2

cdr3_nt: TGTGCCAGCAGCCAAACGGGATTCGGGCCTGGCGCTTTCTTT
cdr3_aa: CASSQTGFGPGAFF
v_call: TRBV6-6
d_call: -
cdr3_length: 14
clone_size: -
j_call: TRBJ1-1

cdr3_nt: TGTGCCAGCAGCCCGCTCGGGGTTTGGGGCACTGAAGCTTTCTTT
cdr3_aa: CASSPLGVWGTEAFF
v_call: TRBV11-2
d_call: -
cdr3_length: 15
clone_size: -
j_call: TRBJ1-1

cdr3_nt: TGTGCCAGCAGCTTAGGGGTGGTGCGGAATGAAGCTTTCTTT
cdr3_aa: CASSLGVVRNEAFF
v_call: TRBV11-2
d_call: -
cdr3_length: 14
clone_size: -
j_call: TRBJ1-1

cdr3_nt: TGTGCCTGGTCCCTAGCGGACGTACAGGACAATGAGCAGTTCTTC
cdr3_aa: CAWSLADVQDNEQFF
v_call: TRBV30
d_call: TRBD2
cdr3_length: 15
clone_size: -
j_call: TRBJ2-1

cdr3_nt: TGCGCCAGCAGCCCGTCGACAGGTATGAACACTGAAGCTTTCTTT
cdr3_aa: CASSPSTGMNTEAFF
v_call: TRBV4-3
d_call: -
cdr3_length: 15
clone_size: few
j_call: TRBJ1-1

cdr3_nt: TGTGCCAGCACCACATCTGGCGGAAGATATGGCTACACCTTC
cdr3_aa: CASTTSGGRYGYTF
v_call: TRBV6-5
d_call: -
cdr3_length: 14
clone_size: -
j_call: TRBJ1-2

cdr3_nt: TGTGCCAGCAGCCAACCCCAGGGGGCTGTGACTGAAGCTTTCTTT
cdr3_aa: CASSQPQGAVTEAFF
v_call: TRBV3-1/TRBV3-2
d_call: TRBD1
cdr3_length: 15
clone_size: -
j_call: TRBJ1-1

cdr3_nt: TGTGCCAGCAGCTTAGGACAGGGTGTTTCCTCAACTAATGAAAAACTGTTTTTT
cdr3_aa: CASSLGQGVSSTNEKLFF
v_call: TRBV7-9
d_call: TRBD1
cdr3_length: 18
clone_size: few
j_call: TRBJ1-4

cdr3_nt: TGTGCCTGGAACGGGGGAAGGAATCAGCCCCAGCATTTT
cdr3_aa: CAWNGGRNQPQHF
v_call: TRBV30
d_call: -
cdr3_length: 13
clone_size: -
j_call: TRBJ1-5

cdr3_nt: TGTGCCAGCTCACCAATCGACCCAGGGGGCGCGGGCACTGAAGCTTTCTTT
cdr3_aa: CASSPIDPGGAGTEAFF
v_call: TRBV18
d_call: TRBD1
cdr3_length: 17
clone_size: -
j_call: TRBJ1-1

cdr3_nt: TGTGCCATCAGTGAGTGGGGGGAACCACCCCCTAACTATGGCTACACCTTC
cdr3_aa: CAISEWGEPPPNYGYTF
v_call: TRBV10-3
d_call: -
cdr3_length: 17
clone_size: -
j_call: TRBJ1-2

cdr3_nt: TGTGCCAGCAGCCAGGGTCTGGACAGGGGGGCTTTCTTT
cdr3_aa: CASSQGLDRGAFF
v_call: TRBV3-1/TRBV3-2
d_call: TRBD1
cdr3_length: 13
clone_size: -
j_call: TRBJ1-1

cdr3_nt: TGTGCCAGCAGTCCGCCCTACGGGACTAGCGGGAGCACAGATACGCAGTATTTT
cdr3_aa: CASSPPYGTSGSTDTQYF
v_call: TRBV6-6
d_call: TRBD2
cdr3_length: 18
clone_size: -
j_call: TRBJ2-3

cdr3_nt: TGTGCCAGTAGTGGGGGGTTGGAGGATACGCAGTATTTT
cdr3_aa: CASSGGLEDTQYF
v_call: TRBV19
d_call: -
cdr3_length: 13
clone_size: -
j_call: TRBJ2-3

cdr3_nt: TGTGCCAGCAGCCCCCGTAGGGGACAGGGGTACAATGAGCAGTTCTTC
cdr3_aa: CASSPRRGQGYNEQFF
v_call: TRBV9
d_call: TRBD1
cdr3_length: 16
clone_size: many
j_call: TRBJ2-1

cdr3_nt: TGTGCCAGCAGCTTAACGGTGACTGACAATGAGCAGTTCTTC
cdr3_aa: CASSLTVTDNEQFF
v_call: TRBV7-3
d_call: -
cdr3_length: 14
clone_size: few
j_call: TRBJ2-1

cdr3_nt: TGTGCCACCAGTGAACAGGGACGCAATTCACCCCTCCACTTT
cdr3_aa: CATSEQGRNSPLHF
v_call: TRBV10-3
d_call: -
cdr3_length: 14
clone_size: few
j_call: TRBJ1-6

cdr3_nt: TGTGCCAGCAGCTCGCAGGGATTGGGGAACGGAAAGCAGTTCTTC
cdr3_aa: CASSSQGLGNGKQFF
v_call: TRBV7-9
d_call: -
cdr3_length: 15
clone_size: -
j_call: TRBJ2-1

cdr3_nt: TGTGCCAGCAGCTTATACCCAGGGGGAGGCTATGGCTACACCTTC
cdr3_aa: CASSLYPGGGYGYTF
v_call: TRBV11-2
d_call: TRBD1
cdr3_length: 15
clone_size: -
j_call: TRBJ1-2

cdr3_nt: TGTGCCAGCAGCGTAGCGGGACAGGCGGATGGCTACACCTTC
cdr3_aa: CASSVAGQADGYTF
v_call: TRBV9
d_call: TRBD1
cdr3_length: 14
clone_size: -
j_call: TRBJ1-2

cdr3_nt: TGCAGCGTTGCACAGGGTTATAGCAATCAGCCCCAGCATTTT
cdr3_aa: CSVAQGYSNQPQHF
v_call: TRBV29-1
d_call: -
cdr3_length: 14
clone_size: -
j_call: TRBJ1-5

cdr3_nt: TGTGCCAGCAGTCCCCACGGGACACCGACCAACTATGGCTACACCTTC
cdr3_aa: CASSPHGTPTNYGYTF
v_call: TRBV28
d_call: -
cdr3_length: 16
clone_size: -
j_call: TRBJ1-2

cdr3_nt: TGTGCCATCAGTGAGGTACGGGACAATGAGCAGTTCTTC
cdr3_aa: CAISEVRDNEQFF
v_call: TRBV10-3
d_call: -
cdr3_length: 13
clone_size: -
j_call: TRBJ2-1

cdr3_nt: TGTGCCAGCTCAAGTTGGACAGGGGAAAATGAGCAGTTCTTC
cdr3_aa: CASSSWTGENEQFF
v_call: TRBV18
d_call: TRBD1
cdr3_length: 14
clone_size: -
j_call: TRBJ2-1

cdr3_nt: TGTGCCAGCAGTTCCCCGGGACAGGCTAGGTACGAGCAGTACTTC
cdr3_aa: CASSSPGQARYEQYF
v_call: TRBV27
d_call: TRBD1
cdr3_length: 15
clone_size: once
j_call: TRBJ2-7

cdr3_nt: TGTGCCACGCGGGCAGACTCCTACGAGCAGTACTTC
cdr3_aa: CATRADSYEQYF
v_call: TRBV2
d_call: -
cdr3_length: 12
clone_size: few
j_call: TRBJ2-7

cdr3_nt: TGTGCCAGCAGTTACTCGACAGGTACTGAAGCTTTCTTT
cdr3_aa: CASSYSTGTEAFF
v_call: TRBV6-5
d_call: -
cdr3_length: 13
clone_size: -
j_call: TRBJ1-1

cdr3_nt: TGTGCCAGCAGACGAACAGGGGGCACTGAAGCTTTCTTT
cdr3_aa: CASRRTGGTEAFF
v_call: TRBV6-5
d_call: TRBD1
cdr3_length: 13
clone_size: -
j_call: TRBJ1-1

cdr3_nt: TGTGCCAGCAGCCCTTGGAGGGGTCAGTCCTACGAGCAGTACTTC
cdr3_aa: CASSPWRGQSYEQYF
v_call: TRBV7-3
d_call: -
cdr3_length: 15
clone_size: -
j_call: TRBJ2-7

cdr3_nt: TGTGCCAGCAACCAGTTGAACTATGGCTACACCTTC
cdr3_aa: CASNQLNYGYTF
v_call: TRBV28
d_call: -
cdr3_length: 12
clone_size: -
j_call: TRBJ1-2

cdr3_nt: TGCAGCGCCCGTAGCGGGGGGTCGTCCGAGCAGTACTTC
cdr3_aa: CSARSGGSSEQYF
v_call: TRBV29-1
d_call: TRBD2
cdr3_length: 13
clone_size: -
j_call: TRBJ2-7

cdr3_nt: TGTGCCACCAGCAGAGGCCCCCCACAGGGTGGGGCACCCCTCCACTTT
cdr3_aa: CATSRGPPQGGAPLHF
v_call: TRBV15
d_call: -
cdr3_length: 16
clone_size: -
j_call: TRBJ1-6

cdr3_nt: TGTGCCAGCAGTCTCCGCTTTACTAGCGGGAGGGCCAAGAAAAACATTCAGTACTTC
cdr3_aa: CASSLRFTSGRAKKNIQYF
v_call: TRBV28
d_call: TRBD2
cdr3_length: 19
clone_size: -
j_call: TRBJ2-4

cdr3_nt: TGTGCCAGCAGTTTATCCGGAGCTATTCTCTACGAGCAGTACTTC
cdr3_aa: CASSLSGAILYEQYF
v_call: TRBV28
d_call: -
cdr3_length: 15
clone_size: -
j_call: TRBJ2-7

cdr3_nt: TGTGCCAGCAGCGTAGCTTCCAGGGGGAGCACTGAAGCTTTCTTT
cdr3_aa: CASSVASRGSTEAFF
v_call: TRBV9
d_call: TRBD1
cdr3_length: 15
clone_size: once
j_call: TRBJ1-1

cdr3_nt: TGTGCCAGCTCAGTAACCGGGACAGGGGAGGAATCACCCCTCCACTTT
cdr3_aa: CASSVTGTGEESPLHF
v_call: TRBV18
d_call: TRBD1
cdr3_length: 16
clone_size: -
j_call: TRBJ1-6

cdr3_nt: TGTGCCAGCAGTCCATCTACAGGGGCCAGGACTGAAGCTTTCTTT
cdr3_aa: CASSPSTGARTEAFF
v_call: TRBV28
d_call: TRBD1
cdr3_length: 15
clone_size: -
j_call: TRBJ1-1

cdr3_nt: TGCGCCAGCAGCTTGTTCGGACAGGACACTGAAGCTTTCTTT
cdr3_aa: CASSLFGQDTEAFF
v_call: TRBV5-1
d_call: TRBD1
cdr3_length: 14
clone_size: -
j_call: TRBJ1-1

cdr3_nt: TGCAGTGCTAGTCCACTAGCGGGGGCGCCCTACGAGCAGTACTTC
cdr3_aa: CSASPLAGAPYEQYF
v_call: TRBV20-1
d_call: TRBD2
cdr3_length: 15
clone_size: -
j_call: TRBJ2-7

cdr3_nt: TGCGCCAGCAGCTTGTCCGGTACCTACGAGCAGTACTTC
cdr3_aa: CASSLSGTYEQYF
v_call: TRBV5-1
d_call: -
cdr3_length: 13
clone_size: -
j_call: TRBJ2-7

cdr3_nt: TGTGCCAGCAGTTCGAGAGCTATGAACACTGAAGCTTTCTTT
cdr3_aa: CASSSRAMNTEAFF
v_call: TRBV6-2/TRBV6-3
d_call: -
cdr3_length: 14
clone_size: -
j_call: TRBJ1-1

cdr3_nt: TGTGCCAGCAGCTTAAGAGGCGGGACAGGCGCATCCTACGAGCAGTACTTC
cdr3_aa: CASSLRGGTGASYEQYF
v_call: TRBV7-8
d_call: TRBD1
cdr3_length: 17
clone_size: -
j_call: TRBJ2-7

cdr3_nt: TGTGCCAGCAGTCCCGGGACAGCGAACTATGGCTACACCTTC
cdr3_aa: CASSPGTANYGYTF
v_call: TRBV6-5
d_call: TRBD1
cdr3_length: 14
clone_size: -
j_call: TRBJ1-2

cdr3_nt: TGTGCCAGCAGCTTAGGAGGACAGGGGAATCCGGTTGAGCAGTACTTC
cdr3_aa: CASSLGGQGNPVEQYF
v_call: TRBV7-6
d_call: TRBD1
cdr3_length: 16
clone_size: -
j_call: TRBJ2-7